This T cell receptor beta chain was observed in a study of blood T cell repertoires in COVID-19. This CDR3 is built from 15 residues. After removal of 7 bases from V and 6 bases from J, the junction contained 9 bases not matched to a gene. Germline V gene sequence: CDR1 SGHRS, CDR2 YFSETQ. Using immunoSEQ multiplex PCR, the repertoire was profiled, and TCRdb retains in-frame clones only, with some absent. The sample holds about 270,000 clones; around 89% are singletons and the top ten take 2.5% to 3%. Sequencing was performed on PBMCs or T cells enriched from blood (not recorded which). The chain carries TRBV5-1 and TRBJ2-3; the match to TRBD1 covers 12 bases. This clonotype was sampled from a woman in her forties or fifties who had recovered from COVID-19. CDR3 coding DNA: TGCGCCAGCGAACTAGGGACAGGGGGCATCGATACGCAGTATTTT. Amino acids: CASELGTGGIDTQYF.